This TCR beta chain was sequenced for a study of shared clonotypes between healthy human individuals. Repertoires were generated with immunoSEQ multiplex PCR, while TCRdb's copy carries only in-frame clones and drops some. The sample consists of about 380,000 clones, 96% of them appearing once. Germline CDR1 reads SGHTS; CDR2 reads YDEGEE. The CDR3 spans 14 residues. The V segment lost 3 bases and the J segment 4 bases; nucleotides outside the gene matches: 6. This clone was picked up one time. Sequenced: memory CD8+ T cells sorted from blood. Subset described: CD45RO+ cells pooled with CCR7-negative TemRA cells. The chain has TRBV5-8 and TRBJ2-7; TRBD1 agrees at 8 bases. This TCR was sampled from a man in his thirties or forties in good health. The CDR3 DNA sequence: TGTGCCAGCAGCTCCAGGACAGGGTGGTACGAGCAGTACTTC. It yields the protein CASSSRTGWYEQYF.